This section outlines one T cell receptor beta chain sequence together with its context. Sequencing was performed with immunoSEQ multiplex PCR; in TCRdb, only in-frame clones are kept and a portion is missing. Among approximately 230,000 clones, roughly 80% were seen once, and the ten largest hold 13%. The sample comes from a study of control samples from healthy donors and cancer patients. The CDR3 loop spans 15 amino acids. V was pared by 1 base and J by 4 bases, with 5 bases of the junction left unmatched. Looked up from germline, CDR1 is LNHNV and CDR2 is YYDKDF (reference sequence). The clonotype comes from a woman aged 55-75 years with lung cancer. The sequenced sample was PBMCs. The V and J genes are TRBV15 and TRBJ1-1; 8 bases are a match to TRBD1. CDR3 residues: CATSRGQGAFTEAFF. The CDR3 DNA follows: TGTGCCACCAGCAGAGGCCAGGGGGCTTTCACTGAAGCTTTCTTT.